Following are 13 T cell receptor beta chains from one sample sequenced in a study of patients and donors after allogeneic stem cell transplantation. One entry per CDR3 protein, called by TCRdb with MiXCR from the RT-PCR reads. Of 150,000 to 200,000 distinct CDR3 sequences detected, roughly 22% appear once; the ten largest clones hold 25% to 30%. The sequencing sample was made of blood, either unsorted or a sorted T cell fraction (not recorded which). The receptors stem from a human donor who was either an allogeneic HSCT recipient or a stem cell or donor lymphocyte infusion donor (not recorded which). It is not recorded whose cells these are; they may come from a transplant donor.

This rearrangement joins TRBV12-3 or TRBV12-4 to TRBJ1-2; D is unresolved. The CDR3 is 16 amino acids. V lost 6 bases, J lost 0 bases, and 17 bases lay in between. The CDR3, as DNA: TGTGCCAGCAGCTTGGCGACGCGGCTAGCTAACTATGGCTACACCTTC. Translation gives CASSLATRLANYGYTF.

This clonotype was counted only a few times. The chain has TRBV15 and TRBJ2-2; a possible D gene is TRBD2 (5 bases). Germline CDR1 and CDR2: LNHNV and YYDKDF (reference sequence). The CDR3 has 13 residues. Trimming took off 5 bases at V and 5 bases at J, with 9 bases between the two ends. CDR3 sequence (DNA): TGTGCCACCAGCCACGGGAATACCGGGGAGCTGTTTTTT. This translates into CATSHGNTGELFF.

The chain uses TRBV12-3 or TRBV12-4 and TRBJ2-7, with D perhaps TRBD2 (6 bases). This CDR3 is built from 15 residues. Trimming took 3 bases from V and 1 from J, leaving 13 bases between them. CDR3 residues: CASSFWRGTSYEQYF. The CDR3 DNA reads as TGTGCCAGCAGTTTCTGGCGGGGCACTTCCTACGAGCAGTACTTC.

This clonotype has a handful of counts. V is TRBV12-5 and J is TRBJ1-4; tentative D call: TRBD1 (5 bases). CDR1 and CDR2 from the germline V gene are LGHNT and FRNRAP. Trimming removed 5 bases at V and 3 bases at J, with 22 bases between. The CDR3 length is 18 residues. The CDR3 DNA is TGTGCTAGTGGTCACAACGGGGCTCCTTATAGACCTAATGAAAAACTGTTTTTT. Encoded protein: CASGHNGAPYRPNEKLFF.

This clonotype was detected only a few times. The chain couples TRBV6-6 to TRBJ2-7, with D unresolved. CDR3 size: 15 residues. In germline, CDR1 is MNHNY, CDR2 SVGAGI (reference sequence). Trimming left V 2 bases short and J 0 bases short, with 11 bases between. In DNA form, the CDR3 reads TGTGCCAGCAGTTACCCAACCAGGCTCTCCTACGAGCAGTACTTC. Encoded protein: CASSYPTRLSYEQYF.

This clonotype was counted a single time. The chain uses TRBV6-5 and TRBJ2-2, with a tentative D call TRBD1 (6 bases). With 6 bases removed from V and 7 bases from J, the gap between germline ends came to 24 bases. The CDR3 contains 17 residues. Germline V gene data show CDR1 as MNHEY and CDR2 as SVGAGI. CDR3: CASRSLSRAGAIGELFF. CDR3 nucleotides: TGTGCCAGCAGATCTCTAAGTAGGGCAGGGGCGATCGGGGAGCTGTTTTTT.

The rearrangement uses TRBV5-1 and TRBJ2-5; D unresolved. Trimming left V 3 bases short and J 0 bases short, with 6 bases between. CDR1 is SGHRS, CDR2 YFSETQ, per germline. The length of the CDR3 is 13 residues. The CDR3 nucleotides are TGCGCCAGCAGCTCCGCGAACCAAGAGACCCAGTACTTC. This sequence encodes CASSSANQETQYF.

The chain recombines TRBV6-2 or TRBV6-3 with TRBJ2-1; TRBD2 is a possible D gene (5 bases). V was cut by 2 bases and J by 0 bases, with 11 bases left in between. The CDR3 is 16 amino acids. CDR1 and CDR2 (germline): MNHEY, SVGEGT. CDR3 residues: CASSYDRDLSYNEQFF. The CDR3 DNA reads TGTGCCAGCAGTTACGACCGGGATCTCTCCTACAATGAGCAGTTCTTC.

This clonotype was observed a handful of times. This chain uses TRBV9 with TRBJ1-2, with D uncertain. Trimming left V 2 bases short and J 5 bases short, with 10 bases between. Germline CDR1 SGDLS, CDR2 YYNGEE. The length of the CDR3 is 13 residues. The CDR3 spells CASSVGSNYGYTF. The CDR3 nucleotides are TGTGCCAGCAGCGTCGGCAGTAATTATGGCTACACCTTC. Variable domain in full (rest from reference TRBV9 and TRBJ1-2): DSGVTQTPKHLITATGQRVTLRCSPRSGDLSVYWYQQSLDQGLQFLIQYYNGEERAKGNILERFSAQQFPDLHSELNLSSLELGDSALYFCASSVGSNYGYTFGSGTRLTVV.

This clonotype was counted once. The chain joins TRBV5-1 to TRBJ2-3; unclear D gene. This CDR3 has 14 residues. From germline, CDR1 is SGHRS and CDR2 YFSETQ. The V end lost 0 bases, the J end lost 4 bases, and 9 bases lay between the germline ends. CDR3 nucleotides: TGCGCCAGCAGCTTGGAGGTGGGCCCAGATACGCAGTATTTT. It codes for CASSLEVGPDTQYF. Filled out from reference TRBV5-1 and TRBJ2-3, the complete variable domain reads KAGVTQTPRYLIKTRGQQVTLSCSPISGHRSVSWYQQTPGQGLQFLFEYFSETQRNKGNFPGRFSGRQFSNSRSEMNVSTLELGDSALYLCASSLEVGPDTQYFGPGTRLTVL.

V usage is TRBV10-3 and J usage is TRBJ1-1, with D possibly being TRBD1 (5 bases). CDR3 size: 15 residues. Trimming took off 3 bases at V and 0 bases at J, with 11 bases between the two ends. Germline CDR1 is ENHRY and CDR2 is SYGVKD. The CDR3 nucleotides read TGTGCCATCAGTGATACAGGAAAAATGAACACTGAAGCTTTCTTT. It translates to CAISDTGKMNTEAFF.

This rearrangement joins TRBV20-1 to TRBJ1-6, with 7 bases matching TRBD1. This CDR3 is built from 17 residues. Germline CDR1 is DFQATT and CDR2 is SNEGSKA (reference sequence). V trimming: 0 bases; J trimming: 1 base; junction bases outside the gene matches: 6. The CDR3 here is CSARDSLRGSYNSPLHF. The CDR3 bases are TGCAGTGCTAGAGATTCACTCAGGGGGTCCTATAATTCACCCCTCCACTTT.

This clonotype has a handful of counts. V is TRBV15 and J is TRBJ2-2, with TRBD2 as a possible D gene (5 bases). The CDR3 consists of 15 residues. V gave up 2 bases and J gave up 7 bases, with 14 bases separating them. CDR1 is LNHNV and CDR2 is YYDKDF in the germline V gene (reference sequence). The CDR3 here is CATSRTRPLVGELFF. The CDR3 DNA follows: TGTGCCACCAGCAGAACTAGGCCCTTGGTCGGGGAGCTGTTTTTT.